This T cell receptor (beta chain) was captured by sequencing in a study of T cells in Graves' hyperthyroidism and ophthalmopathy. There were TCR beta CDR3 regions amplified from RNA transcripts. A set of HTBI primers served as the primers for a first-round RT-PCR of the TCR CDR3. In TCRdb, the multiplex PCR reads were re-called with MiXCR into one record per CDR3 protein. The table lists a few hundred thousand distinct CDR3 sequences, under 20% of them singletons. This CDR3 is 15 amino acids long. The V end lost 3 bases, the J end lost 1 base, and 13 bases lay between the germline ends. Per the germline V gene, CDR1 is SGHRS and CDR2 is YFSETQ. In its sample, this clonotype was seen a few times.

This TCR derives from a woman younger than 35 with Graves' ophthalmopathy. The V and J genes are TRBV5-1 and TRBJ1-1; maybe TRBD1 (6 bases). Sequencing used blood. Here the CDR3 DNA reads TGCGCCAGCAGCTCCAGGGGCCGAACGAACACTGAAGCTTTCTTT. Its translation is CASSSRGRTNTEAFF. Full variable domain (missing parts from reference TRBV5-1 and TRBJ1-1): KAGVTQTPRYLIKTRGQQVTLSCSPISGHRSVSWYQQTPGQGLQFLFEYFSETQRNKGNFPGRFSGRQFSNSRSEMNVSTLELGDSALYLCASSSRGRTNTEAFFGQGTRLTVV.